The rows below give T cell receptor beta chains drawn from one sample of a study of early stage breast cancer tumors. Clones were sequenced by immunoSEQ multiplex PCR, and TCRdb holds only the in-frame ones, with some missing. The sample lists about 5,500 clones; about 70% were seen once. The source material was normal breast tissue next to the tumor. These receptors were collected from a person in their 60s with breast cancer. The CDR3 runs from the conserved cysteine through the conserved F or W. D genes are given only for firm matches. Clone sizes are given selectively: once, few, many, or a class where the clone is expanded.

TRBD1	TRBV18	TRBJ1-1	few	CASSPDRMNTEAFF	TGTGCCAGCTCACCGGACAGGATGAACACTGAAGCTTTCTTT
TRBD1	TRBV4-2	TRBJ1-4	NA	CASSQGGRTGGKELFF	TGTGCCAGCAGCCAAGGGGGAAGGACAGGTGGGAAGGAACTGTTTTTT
TRBD1	TRBV28	TRBJ1-5	NA	CASHQGGNQPQHF	TGTGCCAGCCATCAGGGGGGAAATCAGCCCCAGCATTTT
NA	TRBV7-9	TRBJ1-4	NA	CASSLVLGENEKLFF	TGTGCCAGCAGCTTAGTATTAGGGGAAAATGAAAAACTGTTTTTT
TRBD1	TRBV27	TRBJ2-3	NA	CASSRPGTGVDTQYF	TGTGCCAGCAGTCGCCCCGGGACAGGGGTGGATACGCAGTATTTT
TRBD1	TRBV4-1	TRBJ1-5	NA	CASSQDPPQGVNQPQHF	TGCGCCAGCAGCCAAGATCCCCCCCAGGGGGTTAATCAGCCCCAGCATTTT
NA	TRBV4-1	TRBJ1-6	few	CASSQGVEGLYSPLHF	TGCGCCAGCAGCCAAGGAGTTGAGGGCCTCTATTCACCCCTCCACTTT
NA	TRBV11-2	TRBJ2-7	NA	CASSLGHSSYEQYF	TGTGCCAGCAGCTTAGGGCATAGCTCCTACGAGCAGTACTTC
TRBD2	TRBV6-4	TRBJ2-1	NA	CASSPGTRSPNEQFF	TGTGCCAGCAGTCCCGGGACTAGAAGTCCCAATGAGCAGTTCTTC
NA	TRBV2	TRBJ2-5	NA	CASHTGLRETQYF	TGTGCCAGCCATACAGGGTTAAGGGAGACCCAGTACTTC
NA	TRBV15	TRBJ2-6	NA	CATSRDPGANVLTF	TGTGCCACCAGCAGAGACCCTGGGGCCAACGTCCTGACTTTC
TRBD2	TRBV5-6	TRBJ2-1	NA	CASSLDRGETYNEQFF	TGTGCCAGCAGCTTGGATCGGGGGGAGACCTACAATGAGCAGTTCTTC
NA	TRBV28	TRBJ1-5	medium-sized	CASSSQIVQGSQPQHF	TGTGCCAGCAGTTCGCAAATCGTCCAGGGGTCTCAGCCCCAGCATTTT
NA	TRBV23-1	TRBJ2-7	NA	CASSYKGGPYEQYF	TGCGCCAGCAGCTACAAGGGGGGCCCCTACGAGCAGTACTTC
NA	TRBV5-1	TRBJ1-6	few	CASSLDRVGNSPLHF	TGCGCCAGCAGCTTGGACAGGGTTGGGAATTCACCCCTCCACTTT
NA	TRBV5-1	TRBJ1-4	NA	CASSLVPMLNEKLFF	TGCGCCAGCAGCTTGGTTCCCATGCTTAATGAAAAACTGTTTTTT
NA	TRBV13	TRBJ2-3	NA	CASSFKPLSTDTQYF	TGTGCCAGCAGCTTCAAACCACTAAGCACAGATACGCAGTATTTT
NA	TRBV5-5	TRBJ1-2	NA	CASSLDQLNYGYTF	TGTGCCAGCAGCTTGGACCAGTTAAACTATGGCTACACCTTC
NA	TRBV11-2	TRBJ2-7	few	CASSYGEEQYF	TGTGCCAGCAGCTATGGGGAGGAGCAGTACTTC
TRBD2	TRBV6-1	TRBJ2-1	NA	CASSEASGGANEQFF	TGTGCCAGCAGTGAGGCTAGCGGGGGGGCCAACGAGCAGTTCTTC
TRBD2	TRBV4-2	TRBJ2-1	NA	CASSQGSGGIQEQFF	TGTGCCAGCAGCCAAGGTAGCGGGGGTATCCAGGAGCAGTTCTTC
TRBD2	TRBV27	TRBJ2-3	NA	CARTGLAGPTDTQYF	TGTGCCAGAACCGGACTAGCGGGACCCACAGATACGCAGTATTTT
TRBD1	TRBV29-1	TRBJ1-2	NA	CSVRQGGEMGYTF	TGCAGCGTTAGACAGGGGGGAGAAATGGGCTACACCTTC
NA	TRBV21-1	TRBJ2-7	few	CASGRTGPYEQYF	TGTGCCAGCGGAAGGACAGGCCCCTACGAGCAGTACTTC
TRBD1	TRBV6-1	TRBJ2-1	NA	CASSEYRGSPYNEQFF	TGTGCCAGCAGTGAGTACAGGGGGAGCCCCTACAATGAGCAGTTCTTC
TRBD2	TRBV6-6	TRBJ2-1	NA	CASSLASASGGNEQFF	TGTGCCAGCAGTTTGGCGTCCGCTAGCGGGGGGAATGAGCAGTTCTTC
TRBD2	TRBV6-1	TRBJ2-7	NA	CASSETGGGSYEQYF	TGTGCCAGCAGTGAAACCGGGGGGGGATCCTACGAGCAGTACTTC
TRBD1	TRBV28	TRBJ2-7	NA	CASSFTGTASYEQYF	TGTGCCAGCAGTTTCACCGGGACAGCCTCCTACGAGCAGTACTTC
NA	TRBV28	TRBJ1-5	NA	CASRTEASNQPQHF	TGTGCCAGCAGGACAGAGGCCAGCAATCAGCCCCAGCATTTT
TRBD2	TRBV29-1	TRBJ2-7	NA	CSVVSSGSLEYF	TGCAGCGTTGTCTCTAGCGGGAGCCTCGAGTACTTC
TRBD1	TRBV19	TRBJ2-2	NA	CASSSLPEWGTEDNLGELFF	TGTGCCAGTAGTTCGCTCCCCGAGTGGGGGACAGAGGATAACCTCGGGGAGCTGTTTTTT
TRBD1	TRBV18	TRBJ2-5	NA	CASSPRITGAETQYF	TGTGCCAGCTCACCACGGATAACAGGGGCAGAGACCCAGTACTTC
NA	TRBV7-9	TRBJ2-4	NA	CASSPLREWSKNIQYF	TGTGCCAGCAGCCCCTTGAGGGAGTGGTCCAAAAACATTCAGTACTTC
NA	TRBV7-6	TRBJ2-3	few	CASSLNPADTQYF	TGTGCCAGCAGCTTAAACCCGGCAGATACGCAGTATTTT
NA	TRBV10-3	TRBJ2-3	NA	CAISEWTDTQYF	TGTGCCATCAGTGAATGGACAGATACGCAGTATTTT
NA	TRBV9	TRBJ2-1	few	CASSATGKYNEQFF	TGTGCCAGCAGCGCCACCGGGAAGTACAATGAGCAGTTCTTC
NA	TRBV2	TRBJ2-1	NA	CASRVRSNEQFF	TGTGCCAGCAGAGTAAGGTCCAATGAGCAGTTCTTC
NA	TRBV4-3	TRBJ2-7	NA	CASSQGPGGHEQYF	TGCGCCAGCAGCCAAGGACCAGGAGGCCACGAGCAGTACTTC
NA	TRBV29-1	TRBJ2-1	NA	CSVLAPSDEQFF	TGCAGCGTTCTGGCCCCGAGCGATGAGCAGTTCTTC
NA	TRBV18	TRBJ1-4	NA	CASSPGVDAVGEKLFF	TGTGCCAGCTCACCGGGGGTCGATGCTGTAGGTGAAAAACTGTTTTTT
NA	TRBV5-4	TRBJ1-4	NA	CASKAGVANEKLFF	TGTGCCAGCAAGGCAGGGGTGGCTAATGAAAAACTGTTTTTT
NA	TRBV5-1	TRBJ2-2	NA	CASKPFLGTGELFF	TGCGCCAGCAAGCCCTTTTTGGGGACCGGGGAGCTGTTTTTT
TRBD2	TRBV11-2	TRBJ2-1	NA	CASSPGRAQFF	TGTGCCAGCAGCCCCGGGAGGGCGCAGTTCTTC
NA	TRBV18	TRBJ2-6	NA	CASSPPVGAGANVLTF	TGTGCCAGCTCACCACCAGTAGGGGCTGGGGCCAACGTCCTGACTTTC
NA	TRBV19	TRBJ1-5	NA	CASRQGYSNQPQHF	TGTGCCAGTAGGCAGGGGTATAGCAATCAGCCCCAGCATTTT